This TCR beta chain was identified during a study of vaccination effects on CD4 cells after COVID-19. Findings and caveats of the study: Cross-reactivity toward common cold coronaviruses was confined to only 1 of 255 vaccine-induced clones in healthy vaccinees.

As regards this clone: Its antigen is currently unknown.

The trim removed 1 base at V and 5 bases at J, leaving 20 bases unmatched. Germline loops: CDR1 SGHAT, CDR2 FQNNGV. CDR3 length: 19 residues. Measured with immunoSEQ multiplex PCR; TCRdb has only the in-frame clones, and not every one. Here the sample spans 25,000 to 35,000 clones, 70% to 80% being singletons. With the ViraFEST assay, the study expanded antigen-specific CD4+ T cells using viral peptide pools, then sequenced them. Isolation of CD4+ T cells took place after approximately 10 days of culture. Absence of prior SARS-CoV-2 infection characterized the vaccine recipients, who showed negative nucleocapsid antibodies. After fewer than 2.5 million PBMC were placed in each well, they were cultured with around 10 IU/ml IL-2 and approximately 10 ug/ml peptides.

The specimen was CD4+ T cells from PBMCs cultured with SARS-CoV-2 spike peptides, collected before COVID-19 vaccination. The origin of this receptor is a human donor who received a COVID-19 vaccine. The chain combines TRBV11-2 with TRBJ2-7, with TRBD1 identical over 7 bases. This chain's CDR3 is CASSLGRGPGPSRTDEQYF. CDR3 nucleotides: TGTGCCAGCAGCTTAGGAAGGGGGCCGGGACCCTCCCGGACTGACGAGCAGTACTTC.